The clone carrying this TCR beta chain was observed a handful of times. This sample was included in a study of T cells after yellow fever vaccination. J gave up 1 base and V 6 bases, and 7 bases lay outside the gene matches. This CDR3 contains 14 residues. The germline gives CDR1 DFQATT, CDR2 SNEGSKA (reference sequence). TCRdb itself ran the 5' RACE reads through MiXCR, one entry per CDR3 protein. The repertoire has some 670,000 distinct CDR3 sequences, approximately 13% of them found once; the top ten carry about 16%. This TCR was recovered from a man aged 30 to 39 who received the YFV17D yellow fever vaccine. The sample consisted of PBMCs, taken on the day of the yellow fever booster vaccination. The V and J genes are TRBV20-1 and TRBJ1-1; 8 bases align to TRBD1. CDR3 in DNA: TGCAGTGCCCAAGAGCAGGGGGCGAACACTGAAGCTTTCTTT. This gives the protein CSAQEQGANTEAFF.